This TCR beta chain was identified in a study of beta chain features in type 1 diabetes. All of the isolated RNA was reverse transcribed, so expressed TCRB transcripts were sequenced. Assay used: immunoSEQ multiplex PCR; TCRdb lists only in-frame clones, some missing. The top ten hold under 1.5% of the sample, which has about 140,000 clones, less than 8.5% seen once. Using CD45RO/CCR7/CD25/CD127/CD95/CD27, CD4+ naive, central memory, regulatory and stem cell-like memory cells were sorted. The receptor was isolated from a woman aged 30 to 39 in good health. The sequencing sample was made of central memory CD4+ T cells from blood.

CDR3 bases: TGTGCCAGCACTATCGCCTGGGGGGGGGCTTTCTTT. It yields the protein CASTIAWGGAFF. The chain couples TRBV11-2 to TRBJ1-1; tentative D call: TRBD1 (5 bases). The CDR3 covers 12 residues. CDR1 SGHAT and CDR2 FQNNGV come from the germline V gene. The V gene lost 7 bases and the J gene lost 11 bases, with 17 bases spanning the gap.